The 8 T cell receptor beta chains presented below share a single source sample, sequenced in a study of shared clonotypes between healthy human individuals (dated by TCRdb to 2018 to 2021). The library was generated by the immunoSEQ multiplex PCR assay. TCRdb stores this immuneACCESS table with in-frame sequences only. Part of the clones is absent; in the studies checked, under half of the shortfall reflects unresolved V genes, and no reason is known for the rest. The table for this sample lists some 2.1 million clones; about 93% of them were counted only once. The ten biggest clones cover more than 1.5% of the sample. CD8 naive samples consisted of CD45RO-negative cells that were positively selected for CCR7, yielding a CD45RA+CCR7+ population without TemRA cells. The source material was naive CD8+ T cells from PBMCs. Per the publication, the cell subset or site label means: CD45RA+CCR7+. The receptors originated from a man between 18 and 35 years old in good health. Some clones in this sample may be carry-over from other donors' samples.

Concerning this clone: The identical CDR3 is also encoded by other nucleotide sequences in the sample. The rearrangement joins TRBV10-1 to TRBJ2-3; 9 nucleotides agree with TRBD2. CDR1 and CDR2 from the germline V gene are WNHNN and SYGVQD (reference sequence). J gave up 5 bases and V 3 bases, and 0 bases lay outside the gene matches. This CDR3 is 13 amino acids long. The DNA of the CDR3 is TGCGCCAGCAGTGAACTAGCGGGAGATACGCAGTATTTT. Protein: CASSELAGDTQYF.

The rearrangement joins TRBV28 to TRBJ2-7; 8 bases are shared with TRBD2. Germline loops: CDR1 MDHEN, CDR2 SYDVKM. CDR3 length equals 13 residues. J lost 5 bases, V lost 4 bases, and 4 bases had no gene match. CDR3 sequence: CASSWTSSDEQYF. The CDR3 coding sequence is TGTGCCAGCAGTTGGACTAGCAGCGACGAGCAGTACTTC.

In regard to this clone: With a much larger clone just one base away, this may be a read error. Other DNA sequences in the same sample also yield this CDR3. The chain links TRBV28 to TRBJ2-7; D unclear. Trimming cost V 5 bases and J 3 bases, with 5 bases left between them. CDR3 length: 11 residues. CDR1 is MDHEN and CDR2 is SYDVKM in the germline V gene. The CDR3 nucleotides are TGTGCCAGCAGTGAAAGCTACGAGCAGTACTTC. It specifies CASSESYEQYF.

Turning to this clone: This CDR3 is also generated by other DNA sequences in the sample. The V gene is TRBV9, the J gene TRBJ2-2; unclear D gene. The germline CDR1 and CDR2 sequences are SGDLS and YYNGEE. The CDR3 sequence is 13 residues long. Trimming shortened V by 4 bases and J by 4 bases, and 8 bases separated the two germline ends. For the CDR3, the DNA is TGTGCCAGCAGCCCGTCCGGCACCGGGGAGCTGTTTTTT. Its protein is CASSPSGTGELFF.

This sequence joins TRBV10-1 and TRBJ2-2; D is undetermined. Trimming took 0 bases from V and 3 from J, leaving 8 bases between them. Looked up from germline, CDR1 is WNHNN and CDR2 is SYGVQD (reference sequence). The CDR3 has 15 amino acids. CDR3 sequence: CASSESKGYTGELFF. CDR3 nucleotide sequence: TGCGCCAGCAGTGAGTCTAAAGGGTACACCGGGGAGCTGTTTTTT.

The chain uses TRBV5-1 and TRBJ2-3; 7 positions match TRBD1. CDR1 and CDR2 (germline): SGHRS, YFSETQ. The CDR3 totals 12 residues. The J segment lost 10 bases and the V segment lost 3 bases, leaving 5 bases of the junction unmatched. The DNA of the CDR3 is TGCGCCAGCAGCTCGACGGACAGGTCGCAGTATTTT. As protein: CASSSTDRSQYF.

The chain has TRBV5-6 and TRBJ2-7, with TRBD2 identical over 7 bases. Germline V gene sequence: CDR1 SGHDT, CDR2 YYEEEE. The CDR3 spans 14 residues. V dropped 2 bases and J dropped 4; count of bases not matched to a gene: 6. CDR3 nucleotides: TGTGCCAGCAGCTTTAGCGGGTTGGGGTACGAGCAGTACTTC. Translating it yields CASSFSGLGYEQYF.

The chain is built from TRBV7-2 and TRBJ2-1; the match to TRBD1 covers 7 bases. The CDR3 totals 14 residues. The ends lost 5 bases at V and 4 bases at J; junction bases unmatched: 5. Germline lookup yields CDR1 SGHTA and CDR2 FQGNSA. CDR3 nucleotides: TGTGCCAGCAGCGAACCGGGACAGTACAATGAGCAGTTCTTC. This translates into CASSEPGQYNEQFF.